Shown below are 15 T cell receptor beta chains from a single sample sequenced in a study of blood T cell repertoires in COVID-19. The repertoire was sequenced with immunoSEQ multiplex PCR; TCRdb's copy has only in-frame clones and lacks some. The data show some 65,000 clones, with 74% seen just once and 28% held by the top ten. Sequencing was performed on peripheral blood. These receptors were obtained from a woman older than 75 with acute or convalescent COVID-19.

The V gene is TRBV2, the J gene TRBJ2-1, with 9 positions matching TRBD2. Per the germline V gene, CDR1 is SNHLY and CDR2 is FYNNEI. The CDR3 spans 16 residues. J was trimmed by 6 bases and V by 1 base; bases with no gene match: 7. The CDR3 nucleotides read TGTGCCAGCAGTGAAGGACCGCGGGAGGGCCGCAATGAGCAGTTCTTC. Translating it yields CASSEGPREGRNEQFF. Full variable domain (outside the CDR3, taken from reference TRBV2 and TRBJ2-1): EPEVTQTPSHQVTQMGQEVILRCVPISNHLYFYWYRQILGQKVEFLVSFYNNEISEKSEIFDDQFSVERPDGSNFTLKIRSTKLEDSAMYFCASSEGPREGRNEQFFGPGTRLTVL.

The genes are TRBV7-2 and TRBJ1-1; TRBD1 matches at 9 bases. The CDR3 consists of 15 residues. The germline V gene encodes CDR1 SGHTA and CDR2 FQGNSA. J lost 3 bases, V lost 3 bases, and 5 bases had no gene match. CDR3 DNA sequence: TGTGCCAGCAGCTTTGGAGACAGGGGGGACACTGAAGCTTTCTTT. It specifies CASSFGDRGDTEAFF.

Ten or more counts support this clone. The chain links TRBV7-3 to TRBJ2-1; 10 positions match TRBD2. Germline V gene sequence: CDR1 SGHTA, CDR2 FQGTGA. CDR3 length: 16 amino acids. J gave up 6 bases and V 5 bases, and 10 bases lay outside the gene matches. The CDR3 coding sequence is TGTGCCAGCAGCCCCAACCCAGCGGGAGGGCCCAATGAGCAGTTCTTC. This codes for CASSPNPAGGPNEQFF. The full variable domain, completed using reference TRBV7-3 and TRBJ2-1, is GAGVSQTPSNKVTEKGKYVELRCDPISGHTALYWYRQSLGQGPEFLIYFQGTGAADDSGLPNDRFFAVRPEGSVSTLKIQRTERGDSAVYLCASSPNPAGGPNEQFFGPGTRLTVL.

This chain uses TRBV28 with TRBJ2-5; TRBD1 aligns across 11 bases. The ends lost 7 bases at V and 6 bases at J; junction bases unmatched: 7. CDR1 is MDHEN, CDR2 SYDVKM, per germline. The CDR3 covers 14 residues. CDR3 nucleotides: TGTGCCAGCATGGACAGGGGGCCAACGAAGACCCAGTACTTC. Its protein product is CASMDRGPTKTQYF.

The chain uses TRBV19 and TRBJ2-3; TRBD1 matches at 8 bases. The V segment lost 4 bases and the J segment 5 bases; nucleotides outside the gene matches: 5. The CDR3 runs to 14 residues. From germline, CDR1 is LNHDA and CDR2 SQIVND (reference sequence). In DNA, the CDR3 is TGTGCCAGTAGTAATACAGGGGGTTTAGATACGCAGTATTTT. Amino acid sequence: CASSNTGGLDTQYF.

The genes are TRBV18 and TRBJ2-5; TRBD2 is a possible D gene (5 bases). Germline V gives CDR1 KGHSH, CDR2 LQKENI. The CDR3 spans 13 residues. The ends were cut back, 1 base at V and 5 bases at J, with 8 bases in the middle. CDR3 region: CASSPQGGETQYF. In nucleotides, the CDR3 is TGTGCCAGCTCACCACAGGGCGGGGAGACCCAGTACTTC.

This clone showed up just a few times. The rearrangement joins TRBV12-3 or TRBV12-4 to TRBJ1-2; 9 bases agree with TRBD1. The junction had 3 bases not matched to a gene; V was cut back by 6 bases and J by 4 bases. This CDR3 is built from 13 residues. The CDR3 region has the DNA TGTGCCAGCAGCTGGGGACAGGGCTATGGCTACACCTTC. Its translation is CASSWGQGYGYTF.

The gene calls are TRBV7-3 and TRBJ2-1; TRBD1 matches at 12 bases. This CDR3 has 16 residues. The V gene's germline CDR1 is SGHTA and CDR2 FQGTGA. V shed 5 bases and J 7 bases; nucleotides not matched to a gene: 9. The CDR3: CASSPRDRGLGNEQFF. The CDR3 DNA reads as TGTGCCAGCAGCCCAAGGGACAGGGGGCTCGGGAATGAGCAGTTCTTC.

The V and J genes are TRBV7-2 and TRBJ2-7, with a weak D call TRBD2 (5 bases). The V gene lost 5 bases and the J gene lost 4 bases, with 15 bases spanning the gap. The CDR3 totals 14 residues. Germline lookup yields CDR1 SGHTA and CDR2 FQGNSA. CDR3 in DNA: TGTGCCAGCAGCCGTAAACCGGGATCGTACGAGCAGTACTTC. This sequence encodes CASSRKPGSYEQYF.

The J gene is TRBJ2-3, the V gene TRBV5-1; 7 bases agree with TRBD1. The CDR3 is 15 amino acids. Germline trimming cut 2 bases from V and 4 bases from J; bases unmatched to any gene: 7. Germline CDR1 and CDR2: SGHRS and YFSETQ. CDR3 sequence reads: CASSLDQGVADTQYF. DNA of the CDR3: TGCGCCAGCAGCTTAGACCAGGGGGTAGCAGATACGCAGTATTTT.

The V gene is TRBV18, the J gene TRBJ2-1; D may be TRBD2 (6 bases). With 3 bases removed from V and 0 bases from J, the gap between germline ends came to 18 bases. This CDR3 comprises 18 residues. Germline V CDR1 and CDR2: KGHSH, LQKENI. The CDR3 is CASSPVGRGGNSYNEQFF. The CDR3 DNA is TGTGCCAGCTCACCGGTGGGGCGCGGCGGGAACTCCTACAATGAGCAGTTCTTC.

This clone appeared a few times. J is TRBJ2-3 and V is TRBV10-2, with D possibly TRBD1 on 6 matching bases. There are 16 residues in the CDR3. The V gene lost 5 bases and the J gene lost 0 bases, with 15 bases spanning the gap. From germline, CDR1 is WSHSY and CDR2 SAAADI. Written as DNA, the CDR3 is TGCGCCAGCAGTCATTACAGGGATTCTAGCACAGATACGCAGTATTTT. Its translation is CASSHYRDSSTDTQYF.

This clone appeared a single time. This sequence joins TRBV29-1 and TRBJ2-3, with D perhaps matching TRBD1 (6 bases). Trimming took 1 base from V and 3 from J, leaving 8 bases between them. Germline lookup yields CDR1 SQVTM and CDR2 ANQGSEA. The CDR3 covers 13 residues. The CDR3 region is CSVEGQGTDTQYF. The CDR3 nucleotides are TGCAGCGTTGAAGGGCAGGGGACAGATACGCAGTATTTT.

This clone was detected a few times. V gene TRBV28 combines with J gene TRBJ2-7; TRBD1 might be the D (5 bases). Germline V gene lookup returns CDR1 MDHEN and CDR2 SYDVKM. The CDR3 loop spans 15 amino acids. V shed 0 bases and J shed 12 bases, with 21 bases lying between them. CDR3 amino acids: CASSLCTAQLRRGYF. The CDR3, as DNA: TGTGCCAGCAGTTTATGCACAGCGCAGCTAAGAAGGGGGTACTTC.

The chain couples TRBV6-2 or TRBV6-3 to TRBJ2-3; tentatively, D is TRBD2 (6 bases). CDR1 is MNHEY and CDR2 is SVGEGT in the germline V gene. This CDR3 spans 16 amino acids. Trimming shortened V by 0 bases and J by 3 bases, and 13 bases separated the two germline ends. The CDR3 nucleotides read TGTGCCAGCAGTTACTCGAGGAAGGAGGGGACAGATACGCAGTATTTT. This gives the protein CASSYSRKEGTDTQYF.